This T cell receptor beta chain was observed in a study of neurological immune-mediated disorders. Volunteers from a blood bank in Maryland, USA, made up the healthy controls. This clonotype was seen at least ten times. V lost 1 base and J lost 2; bases outside the gene matches: 3. The germline gives CDR1 SNHLY, CDR2 FYNNEI. The CDR3 covers 16 residues. TCRdb recomputed calls from the 5' RACE reads with MiXCR, one row per CDR3 protein. Of some 25,000 distinct CDR3 sequences listed, 6.7% were seen once; the top ten hold around 4.8%. The clonotype comes from a woman between 40 and 50 years old in good health. The genes are TRBV2 and TRBJ2-3; TRBD2 matches 10 bases. Material for sequencing was PBMCs. The CDR3 here is CASSEGTSGYTDTQYF. DNA of the CDR3: TGTGCCAGCAGTGAAGGGACTAGCGGCTACACAGATACGCAGTATTTT.